The T cell receptor (beta chain) under discussion was sequenced for a study of blood T cell repertoires in COVID-19. Looking at the study overall: Donors in the United States, Italy and Spain gave samples during acute or convalescent COVID-19.

All enrollees were roughly 18 to 95 years old and from approximately 25 US areas. Profiling relied on immunoSEQ multiplex PCR, and the TCRdb table lists in-frame clones only, not all of them. The sample holds about 360,000 clones, approximately 85% seen once. This clone appeared once. The source material was PBMCs or T cells enriched from blood (not recorded which). This sequence originates from a woman aged 35 to 49 with acute COVID-19.

The CDR3 DNA is TGCAGCGTTGTAGCGGCAGGGAGAGGAGAACTGTTTTTT. This translates into CSVVAAGRGELFF. V and J are TRBV29-1 and TRBJ1-4; tentative D call: TRBD1 (5 bases). This CDR3 is 13 amino acids long. V shed 4 bases and J shed 12 bases, with 18 bases lying between them. Germline assignment: CDR1 SQVTM and CDR2 ANQGSEA.